The T cell receptor beta chain described here comes from a study of blood T cell repertoires in COVID-19. Looking at the study overall: Researchers got acute and convalescent COVID-19 samples from the United States, Italy and Spain. PBMCs, B-cell-depleted T cells, or T cells were the source of the cDNA or gDNA that made up the material.

With V trimmed by 5 bases and J by 4 bases, 8 bases remained unmatched. CDR1 is SGHAT and CDR2 is FQNNGV in the germline V gene. The CDR3 runs 15 residues. In the original processing: Reference gene primer amplification in the assay estimated nucleated cell counts. Clones were sequenced by immunoSEQ multiplex PCR, and TCRdb holds only the in-frame ones, with some missing. The DNA gave D and trimming, while V, J and clone size come from that table. The sample gives more than 250,000 clones, about 84% of which show up once; about 1.6% is in the top ten. This chain links TRBV11-2 with TRBJ2-7, with 10 bases matching TRBD2. The clonotype originates from a woman in her forties or fifties with acute or convalescent COVID-19. Sequencing used peripheral blood. The CDR3 sequence: CASSPPSGRVYEQYF. In nucleotides, the CDR3 is TGTGCCAGCAGCCCACCTAGCGGGAGAGTATACGAGCAGTACTTC.